Listed below are T cell receptor beta chains from one sample, sequenced in a study of shared clonotypes between healthy human individuals. Clones were read by immunoSEQ multiplex PCR, and TCRdb kept only the in-frame ones, dropping some. Altogether some 2,100,000 clones are present, roughly 91% being singletons, with the ten largest covering 1.5% to 2%. Material: naive CD8+ T cells from PBMCs. The receptors shown here come from a man aged 18 to 29 in good health. Some clones in this sample may be carry-over from other donors' samples. The CDR3 runs from the conserved cysteine through the conserved F or W. The D gene is left open where the match is weak. Clone size is stated in some rows and not others, as once, few, many or a class when expanded.

TRBJ2-7,.,TRBV10-3,once,CAISRAGKGEQYF,TGTGCCATATCACGGGCAGGCAAGGGCGAGCAGTACTTC
TRBJ1-2,.,TRBV27,.,CASSFSKRYSTNYGYTF,TGTGCCAGCAGTTTCTCCAAACGATATTCAACTAACTATGGCTACACCTTC
TRBJ1-4,TRBD1,TRBV5-4,once,CASSSRPATGGDEKLFF,TGTGCCAGCAGCTCCCGGCCCGCGACAGGGGGGGATGAAAAACTGTTTTTT
TRBJ2-5,.,TRBV28,.,CASRPLRDREETQYF,TGTGCCAGCCGACCACTCCGAGATCGGGAAGAGACCCAGTACTTC
TRBJ1-1,.,TRBV28,.,CASSYHPGQTNTEAFF,TGTGCCAGCAGTTACCACCCCGGACAGACGAACACTGAAGCTTTCTTT
TRBJ2-5,.,TRBV28,.,CASSPLGGASVTSQYF,TGTGCCAGCAGTCCCCTGGGGGGGGCTAGCGTGACTTCCCAGTACTTC
TRBJ1-1,.,TRBV27,.,CASSLSGLWTEAFF,TGTGCCAGCAGTTTATCGGGGCTTTGGACTGAAGCTTTCTTT
TRBJ2-5,.,TRBV5-1,.,CASSLTDRVGGETQYF,TGCGCCAGCAGCCTTACAGACAGGGTGGGGGGAGAGACCCAGTACTTC
TRBJ2-7,TRBD1,TRBV7-8,.,CASSLVGGTGVFEQYF,TGTGCCAGCAGCTTAGTTGGAGGGACAGGGGTCTTTGAGCAGTACTTC
TRBJ1-2,.,TRBV29-1,.,CSVGSGHIYGYTF,TGCAGCGTTGGGTCGGGACACATCTATGGCTACACCTTC
TRBJ2-7,.,TRBV27,.,CASSLSPGTTSYEQYF,TGTGCCAGCAGTTTAAGCCCGGGGACCACTTCCTACGAGCAGTACTTC
TRBJ2-7,TRBD1,TRBV6-1,.,CASVDRGSYEQYF,TGTGCCAGCGTGGACAGGGGTTCCTACGAGCAGTACTTC
TRBJ2-3,.,TRBV27,.,CASSHGTHGTDTQYF,TGTGCCAGCAGTCATGGGACCCATGGCACAGATACGCAGTATTTT
TRBJ1-5,TRBD1,TRBV9,few,CASSVGTGAQWPQHF,TGTGCCAGCAGCGTGGGGACAGGTGCCCAGTGGCCCCAGCATTTT
TRBJ1-3,.,TRBV4-3,.,CASSQDQGSGNTIYF,TGCGCCAGCAGCCAAGATCAGGGTTCCGGAAACACCATATATTTT
TRBJ2-7,.,TRBV25-1,once,CASSESGGIEPYEQYF,TGTGCCAGCAGTGAATCGGGCGGGATAGAACCCTACGAGCAGTACTTC
TRBJ1-5,.,TRBV27,.,CASSFGGAGNQPQHF,TGTGCCAGCAGTTTCGGGGGCGCGGGCAATCAGCCCCAGCATTTT
TRBJ2-7,TRBD1,TRBV7-8,.,CASSLEQGDNEQYF,TGTGCCAGCAGCTTAGAACAGGGGGACAACGAGCAGTACTTC
TRBJ1-5,TRBD1,TRBV6-1,.,CASRRTGRDQPQHF,TGTGCCAGCAGGAGGACAGGGCGGGATCAGCCCCAGCATTTT
TRBJ2-5,.,TRBV5-8,.,CASSSRGAETQYF,TGTGCCAGCAGCTCTCGGGGGGCAGAGACCCAGTACTTC
TRBJ2-7,TRBD1,TRBV4-1,.,CASSQGIPGQGTYEQYF,TGCGCCAGCAGCCAAGGAATTCCGGGACAGGGTACCTACGAGCAGTACTTC
TRBJ1-3,TRBD1,TRBV6-5,.,CASSYGATGGKQAIYF,TGTGCCAGCAGTTACGGGGCCACAGGGGGGAAACAGGCCATATATTTT
TRBJ2-5,TRBD1,TRBV29-1,.,CSFPGGGHQETQYF,TGCAGCTTCCCAGGGGGCGGCCACCAAGAGACCCAGTACTTC
TRBJ2-2,TRBD2,TRBV18,.,CASSPPGTSGDTGELFF,TGTGCCAGCTCACCTCCCGGGACTAGCGGTGACACCGGGGAGCTGTTTTTT
TRBJ2-1,TRBD1,TRBV6-6,.,CASSYSTGNEQFF,TGTGCCAGCAGTTACTCGACAGGGAATGAGCAGTTCTTC
TRBJ1-3,.,TRBV11-2,.,CASSGRDRHSGNTIYF,TGTGCCAGCAGCGGTCGGGACCGACACTCTGGAAACACCATATATTTT
TRBJ1-5,.,TRBV28,once,CASSFEGVKDQPQHF,TGTGCCAGCAGTTTCGAGGGAGTAAAGGATCAGCCCCAGCATTTT